A single sample is the source of the 17 T cell receptor beta chains below, sequenced in a study of T cells after yellow fever vaccination. MiXCR, applied by TCRdb to the 5' RACE reads, yields one record per CDR3 protein. The sample records 250,000 or so distinct CDR3 sequences, more than 3.5% being singletons. The specimen was PBMCs, collected 15 days after the yellow fever booster vaccination. These receptors originate from a man between 18 and 35 years old who received the YFV17D yellow fever vaccine.

A few counts support this clonotype. V and J are TRBV6-2 or TRBV6-3 and TRBJ2-1; possible D gene TRBD2, 6 bases. The CDR3 consists of 13 residues. Trimming left V 7 bases short and J 10 bases short, with 17 bases between. Germline V gives CDR1 MNHEY, CDR2 SVGEGT. DNA for the CDR3: TGTGCCAGCACCTCCCTACCCGGGGGAGAGCAGTTCTTC. Translating it yields CASTSLPGGEQFF.

This clonotype was observed at least ten times. V gene TRBV11-2 combines with J gene TRBJ2-5, with no clear D. The germline CDR1 and CDR2 sequences are SGHAT and FQNNGV. V was clipped by 1 base and J by 2 bases, with 11 bases between them. The CDR3 runs to 15 residues. The CDR3 here is CASSLGPVWQETQYF. The CDR3 DNA follows: TGTGCCAGCAGCTTAGGGCCAGTATGGCAAGAGACCCAGTACTTC.

This clonotype occurred many times. CDR3 nucleotide sequence: TGTGCCAGCAGTTCAGGACTAGGCGGAGAGACCCAGTACTTC. Translating gives CASSSGLGGETQYF. J is TRBJ2-5 and V is TRBV12-3 or TRBV12-4; 7 nucleotides agree with TRBD2. V gave up 4 bases and J gave up 4 bases; unmatched junction bases: 6. The CDR3 is 14 amino acids.

Many counts were recorded for this clonotype. This chain uses TRBV7-2 with TRBJ2-1, with D perhaps matching TRBD1 or TRBD2 (5 bases each). This CDR3 comprises 17 residues. CDR1 and CDR2 from the germline V gene are SGHTA and FQGNSA. Deletions cut 4 bases from V and 2 bases from J, with 18 bases between. The DNA of the CDR3 is TGTGCCAGCAGCTCCCTGGGGGTCGGGGTAGCCTACAATGAGCAGTTCTTC. It is translated as CASSSLGVGVAYNEQFF.

This clonotype was detected many times. The gene calls are TRBV28 and TRBJ1-4; TRBD1 matches 7 bases. Trimming at V came to 4 bases and at J to 10 bases, leaving 18 bases not matched to a gene. CDR1 MDHEN and CDR2 SYDVKM come from the germline V gene. This CDR3 contains 17 residues. The CDR3 DNA sequence: TGTGCCAGCAGTTCAGAGGGCCTAAGGGGGCCCAGGGGAAAACTGTTTTTT. This gives the protein CASSSEGLRGPRGKLFF.

This clonotype was observed at least ten times. The chain carries TRBV7-9 and TRBJ2-7; no reliable D call. There are 13 residues in the CDR3. V lost 1 base to trimming and J lost 2 bases, with 6 bases between them. Germline V CDR1 and CDR2: SEHNR, FQNEAQ (reference sequence). The CDR3 DNA follows: TGTGCCAGCAGCTTAGGCAGCACCTACGAGCAGTACGTC. Protein sequence: CASSLGSTYEQYV.

About this clonotype: Relative to the germline gene, one junction end is altered; a read error may explain this. The rearrangement links TRBV6-4 to TRBJ2-2; D not certain. Per the germline V gene, CDR1 is MRHNA and CDR2 is SNTAGT. The CDR3 has 14 residues. The CDR3, as DNA: TGTGCCTGCAGTGACTGGTTAGACACCGGGGAGCTGTTTTTT. Protein: CACSDWLDTGELFF.

The gene calls are TRBV7-9 and TRBJ2-1, with D perhaps TRBD1 (5 bases). CDR1 SEHNR and CDR2 FQNEAQ come from the germline V gene (reference sequence). The CDR3 sequence is 15 residues long. The germline V and J ends were trimmed by 2 bases and 2 bases, with 10 bases remaining between them. The CDR3 sequence: CASSLSGPPYNEQFF. The CDR3 DNA reads as TGTGCCAGCAGCTTATCAGGGCCGCCCTACAATGAGCAGTTCTTC.

CDR3 sequence: CASSQESSPTVRYTF. DNA of the CDR3: TGCGCCAGCAGCCAAGAGTCTTCGCCGACAGTTAGGTACACCTTC. The chain combines TRBV4-3 with TRBJ1-2; D is perhaps TRBD1 (5 bases). V lost 0 bases to trimming and J lost 11 bases, with 19 bases between them. CDR1 LGHNA and CDR2 YSLEER come from the germline V gene. The CDR3 sequence is 15 residues long.

In its sample, this clonotype was seen many times. The chain is built from TRBV6-2 or TRBV6-3 and TRBJ1-5; D gene uncertain. Germline V gene sequence: CDR1 MNHEY, CDR2 SVGEGT. This CDR3 is 12 amino acids long. The germline V and J ends were trimmed by 6 bases and 9 bases, with 12 bases remaining between them. This CDR3 reads CASRQAAPPQHF. The CDR3 DNA is TGTGCCAGCAGACAAGCGGCCCCGCCCCAGCATTTT.

This clonotype was counted many times. The rearrangement uses TRBV7-9 and TRBJ2-1, with 7 bases that match TRBD1. This CDR3 region has 15 residues. V shed 3 bases, J shed 3 bases, and the junction held 5 bases outside the gene matches. Germline CDR1 and CDR2: SEHNR and FQNEAQ (reference sequence). DNA of the CDR3: TGTGCCAGCAGCTTCACCCGGGACAGCTACAATGAGCAGTTCTTC. The encoded protein is CASSFTRDSYNEQFF.

At least ten counts were recorded for this clonotype. The rearrangement links TRBV5-1 to TRBJ1-2; 7 positions agree with TRBD1. The CDR3 totals 14 residues. V lost 7 bases, J lost 5 bases, and 11 bases stayed unmatched. The germline gives CDR1 SGHRS, CDR2 YFSETQ. The CDR3 region has the DNA TGCGCCAGCTACCCGGGACAGCAAACTTATGGCTACACCTTC. Translating gives CASYPGQQTYGYTF.

This clonotype was detected many times. This rearrangement joins TRBV5-4 to TRBJ2-3; perhaps TRBD2 as D (6 bases). CDR1 is SGHNT and CDR2 is YYREEE in the germline V gene (reference sequence). This CDR3 is built from 14 residues. V gave up 4 bases and J gave up 4 bases, with 13 bases separating them. The DNA of the CDR3 is TGTGCCAGCAGCCCCGGGACTTTCTCAGATACGCAGTATTTT. Translating gives CASSPGTFSDTQYF.

This clonotype appeared many times. The chain carries TRBV5-1 and TRBJ2-7; D may be TRBD2 (7 bases). Germline V gives CDR1 SGHRS, CDR2 YFSETQ. CDR3 length: 14 amino acids. V was cut by 6 bases and J by 2 bases, with 15 bases left in between. The chain's CDR3 is CASKRDTITYEQYF. In DNA, the CDR3 is TGCGCCAGCAAGCGGGACACCATTACCTACGAGCAGTACTTC.

This clonotype appeared a few times. The J gene is TRBJ1-2, the V gene TRBV5-1; 10 nucleotides line up with TRBD1. This CDR3 region has 16 residues. The germline gives CDR1 SGHRS, CDR2 YFSETQ. V lost 0 bases, J lost 4 bases, and 6 bases stayed unmatched. CDR3 DNA: TGCGCCAGCAGCTTGGGACAGGGGGCGGTTGGCTATGGCTACACCTTC. This translates into CASSLGQGAVGYGYTF.

This clonotype was recorded many times. The chain links TRBV7-9 to TRBJ2-7, with a weak D call TRBD2 (6 bases). Germline CDR1 is SEHNR and CDR2 is FQNEAQ (reference sequence). Trimming removed 2 bases at V and 0 bases at J, with 8 bases between. The CDR3 length is 14 residues. CDR3: CASSLLGGSYEQYF. CDR3 DNA: TGTGCCAGCAGCTTATTGGGGGGCTCCTACGAGCAGTACTTC.

Many counts were recorded for this clonotype. The chain carries TRBV7-2 and TRBJ2-7; D is perhaps TRBD2 (5 bases). CDR1 SGHTA and CDR2 FQGNSA come from the germline V gene. V shed 8 bases and J shed 5 bases, with 13 bases lying between them. The length of the CDR3 is 12 residues. The CDR3 spells CASGFGDHEQYF. CDR3 nucleotides: TGTGCCAGCGGGTTCGGGGATCACGAGCAGTACTTC.